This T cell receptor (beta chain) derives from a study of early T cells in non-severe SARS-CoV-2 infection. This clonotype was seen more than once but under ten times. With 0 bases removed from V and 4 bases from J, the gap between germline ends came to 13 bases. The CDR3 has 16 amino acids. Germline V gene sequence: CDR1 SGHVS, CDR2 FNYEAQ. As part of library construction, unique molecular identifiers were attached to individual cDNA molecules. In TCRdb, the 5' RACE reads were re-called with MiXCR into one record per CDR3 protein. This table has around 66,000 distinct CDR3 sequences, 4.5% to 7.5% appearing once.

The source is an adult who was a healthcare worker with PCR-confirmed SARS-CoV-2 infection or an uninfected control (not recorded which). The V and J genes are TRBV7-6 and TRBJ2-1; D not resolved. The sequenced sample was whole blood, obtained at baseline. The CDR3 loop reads CASSLAYRAVYNEQFF. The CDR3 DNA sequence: TGTGCCAGCAGCTTAGCGTATCGCGCTGTATACAATGAGCAGTTCTTC.